Below, 24 T cell receptor beta chains from the same sample are listed, as sequenced in a study of T cell repertoires in ileal Crohn's disease. Described time point: neoterminal ileum biopsy at postoperative endoscopy, about 6 months after surgery. Produced via immunoSEQ multiplex PCR; TCRdb's table is partial and in-frame only. The table shows around 2,000 clones, with 75% to 90% occurring only once. The material sequenced was ileal tissue. Receptor source: an adult with Crohn's disease.

This rearrangement joins TRBV28 to TRBJ1-1; D unresolved. There are 12 residues in the CDR3. V shed 9 bases and J shed 5 bases, with 13 bases lying between them. The germline V gene has CDR1 MDHEN and CDR2 SYDVKM. CDR3 DNA sequence: TGTGCCAGTGGCATCGGGCCGACTGAAGCTTTCTTT. The encoded protein is CASGIGPTEAFF.

The chain is built from TRBV14 and TRBJ2-1, with a weak D call TRBD1 (5 bases). Germline CDR1 and CDR2: SGHDN and FVKESK. The CDR3 runs to 19 residues. Trimming cost V 1 base and J 8 bases, with 27 bases left between them. The CDR3 nucleotides are TGTGCCAGCAGCCAAGCTCTAAGGGGAACAAGCAATATTCGAGATGAGCAGTTCTTC. Protein: CASSQALRGTSNIRDEQFF. Full variable domain (remainder filled in from reference TRBV14 and TRBJ2-1): EAGVTQFPSHSVIEKGQTVTLRCDPISGHDNLYWYRRVMGKEIKFLLHFVKESKQDESGMPNNRFLAERTGGTYSTLKVQPAELEDSGVYFCASSQALRGTSNIRDEQFFGPGTRLTVL.

The gene calls are TRBV30 and TRBJ1-2; 10 bases map to TRBD1. The germline CDR1 and CDR2 sequences are GTSNPN and SVGIG (reference sequence). The CDR3 is 16 residues long. The ends lost 0 bases at V and 4 bases at J; junction bases unmatched: 8. The CDR3 sequence: CAWSVVGQGIGYGYTF. CDR3 coding DNA: TGTGCCTGGAGTGTAGTGGGACAGGGGATCGGCTATGGCTACACCTTC.

In nucleotides, the CDR3 is TGTGCCAGCAGGCTGAGGATACTGGGCAATGAGCAGTTCTTC. Its protein product is CASRLRILGNEQFF. The chain has TRBV28 and TRBJ2-1; D unresolved. The CDR3 is made up of 14 amino acids. Germline V gene lookup returns CDR1 MDHEN and CDR2 SYDVKM. V lost 6 bases and J lost 6, with 15 bases in between.

The V call is TRBV4-1, the J call TRBJ2-4; TRBD2 aligns across 10 bases. Trimming at V came to 0 bases and at J to 5 bases, leaving 13 bases not matched to a gene. This CDR3 spans 19 amino acids. Germline loops: CDR1 MGHRA, CDR2 YSYEKL. CDR3 region: CASSQDSSSGRADENIQYF. The CDR3 nucleotides are TGCGCCAGCAGCCAAGATAGTTCCAGCGGGAGGGCCGATGAAAACATTCAGTACTTC.

V and J are TRBV5-6 and TRBJ2-5, with D perhaps given as TRBD1 or TRBD2 (5 bases each). The CDR3 is 15 residues long. V was trimmed by 5 bases and J by 4 bases, leaving 18 bases between them. The germline V gene encodes CDR1 SGHDT and CDR2 YYEEEE. The CDR3 here is CASSPARGPGETQYF. CDR3 nucleotides: TGTGCCAGCAGTCCGGCACGGGGCCCTGGAGAGACCCAGTACTTC.

The rearrangement joins TRBV29-1 to TRBJ1-6; TRBD1 matches at 7 bases. The CDR3 is 14 residues long. V shed 7 bases and J 7 bases; nucleotides not matched to a gene: 10. Per germline, CDR1 SQVTM and CDR2 ANQGSEA. This chain's CDR3 is CSATSTGPNSPLHF. CDR3 sequence (DNA): TGCAGCGCCACCTCGACAGGGCCGAATTCACCCCTCCACTTT.

The genes are TRBV7-6 and TRBJ2-1; 7 bases fit TRBD2. V trimming: 0 bases; J trimming: 10 bases; junction bases outside the gene matches: 3. The CDR3 is 13 amino acids. Germline CDR1 is SGHVS and CDR2 is FNYEAQ. This CDR3 reads CASSLAGDYEQFF. In nucleotides, the CDR3 is TGTGCCAGCAGCTTAGCGGGGGACTACGAGCAGTTCTTC.

The chain combines TRBV28 with TRBJ1-5, with 10 bases identical to TRBD1. The CDR3 totals 18 residues. Germline CDR1 is MDHEN and CDR2 is SYDVKM. The J segment lost 0 bases and the V segment lost 8 bases, leaving 13 bases of the junction unmatched. CDR3 residues: CASRYGTGASISNQPQHF. In DNA form, the CDR3 reads TGTGCCAGCCGATACGGGACAGGGGCTTCTATTAGCAATCAGCCCCAGCATTTT. The full variable domain, with the rest looked up from reference TRBV28 and TRBJ1-5, is DVKVTQSSRYLVKRTGEKVFLECVQDMDHENMFWYRQDPGLGLRLIYFSYDVKMKEKGDIPEGYSVSREKKERFSLILESASTNQTSMYLCASRYGTGASISNQPQHFGDGTRLSIL.

The chain joins TRBV9 to TRBJ2-3; D gene uncertain. CDR3 size: 14 residues. The V end was cut by 4 bases, the J end by 6 bases, with 15 bases between. Germline V gene sequence: CDR1 SGDLS, CDR2 YYNGEE. The CDR3 here is CASSLLVGPDTQYF. CDR3 sequence (DNA): TGTGCCAGCAGCCTCCTAGTTGGGCCGGATACGCAGTATTTT. The full variable domain, in which reference TRBV9 and TRBJ2-3 provide the parts outside the CDR3, is DSGVTQTPKHLITATGQRVTLRCSPRSGDLSVYWYQQSLDQGLQFLIQYYNGEERAKGNILERFSAQQFPDLHSELNLSSLELGDSALYFCASSLLVGPDTQYFGPGTRLTVL.

The rearrangement links TRBV29-1 to TRBJ1-5; D uncertain. Looked up from germline, CDR1 is SQVTM and CDR2 is ANQGSEA. The CDR3 extends over 12 amino acids. V gave up 4 bases and J gave up 2 bases, with 6 bases separating them. The CDR3 DNA follows: TGCAGCGTTGCGGGTGGCAATCAGCCCCAGCATTTT. As protein: CSVAGGNQPQHF.

CDR3 amino acids: CASSYPITEAFF. The CDR3, as DNA: TGTGCCAGCAGCTATCCGATCACTGAAGCTTTCTTT. This sequence joins TRBV7-2 and TRBJ1-1; no clear D. CDR1 and CDR2 from the germline V gene are SGHTA and FQGNSA. The CDR3 has 12 residues. V lost 4 bases to trimming and J lost 4 bases, with 7 bases between them. Drawing the rest from reference TRBV7-2 and TRBJ1-1, the complete variable domain is GAGVSQSPSNKVTEKGKDVELRCDPISGHTALYWYRQSLGQGLEFLIYFQGNSAPDKSGLPSDRFSAERTGGSVSTLTIQRTQQEDSAVYLCASSYPITEAFFGQGTRLTVV.

The chain couples TRBV6-5 to TRBJ1-3; D unclear. The CDR3 spans 12 residues. Trimming pared 6 bases from V and 4 bases from J, leaving 7 bases between. Germline V gene lookup returns CDR1 MNHEY and CDR2 SVGAGI. CDR3 residues: CASRTSGNTIYF. The DNA of the CDR3 is TGTGCCAGCAGGACCTCCGGAAACACCATATATTTT.

The V and J genes are TRBV19 and TRBJ1-2; D is possibly TRBD1 (6 bases). This CDR3 is 11 amino acids long. The ends were cut back, 3 bases at V and 13 bases at J, with 12 bases in the middle. CDR1 and CDR2 (germline): LNHDA, SQIVND (reference sequence). CDR3 amino acids: CASSMNRGLTF. CDR3 DNA sequence: TGTGCCAGTAGTATGAACCGGGGGCTCACCTTC.

The chain combines TRBV7-4 with TRBJ1-6; D unclear. With 3 bases removed from V and 7 bases from J, the gap between germline ends came to 13 bases. This CDR3 has 15 residues. The V gene's germline CDR1 is SGHVT and CDR2 SQSDAQ. The CDR3 here is CASSFTPPPNSPLHF. The CDR3 nucleotides are TGTGCCAGCAGCTTCACGCCCCCGCCGAATTCACCCCTCCACTTT.

The V gene is TRBV5-4, the J gene TRBJ2-5; TRBD1 agrees at 7 bases. Germline V lookup: CDR1 SGHNT, CDR2 YYREEE (reference sequence). This CDR3 comprises 15 residues. Trimming cost V 2 bases and J 5 bases; bases outside gene matches: 9. The CDR3 protein is CASSFEGAKVETQYF. The CDR3 DNA is TGTGCCAGCAGCTTTGAGGGGGCGAAGGTGGAGACCCAGTACTTC.

As to this clone: At one of its ends the junction is not consistent with the germline gene, which may arise from a read error. The chain uses TRBV6-6 and TRBJ2-7, with D possibly matching TRBD1 (6 bases). Per germline, CDR1 MNHNY and CDR2 SVGAGI (reference sequence). The CDR3 loop spans 16 amino acids. The CDR3 DNA reads TGTGCCAGCAGTCACTCTACAGGGTTAATCTCCTACGAGCAGTACTTC. Its translation is CASSHSTGLISYEQYF.

V and J are TRBV7-2 and TRBJ2-7; 7 bases line up with TRBD2. Germline V lookup: CDR1 SGHTA, CDR2 FQGNSA. This CDR3 is built from 13 residues. Trimming removed 11 bases from V and 6 bases from J; junction bases left unmatched: 13. This chain's CDR3 is CAERDPSSLEQYF. The CDR3, as DNA: TGTGCCGAGCGGGACCCGTCCTCCCTCGAGCAGTACTTC.

This clone came up a few times. This chain connects TRBV28 to TRBJ1-2; perhaps TRBD1 as D (6 bases). Germline CDR1 is MDHEN and CDR2 is SYDVKM. V was clipped by 5 bases and J by 8 bases, with 15 bases between them. The CDR3 length is 13 residues. DNA for the CDR3: TGTGCCAGCAGTCCTATACAGGGTTCGGGCTACACCTTC. Amino acids: CASSPIQGSGYTF.

The CDR3 here is CASSLQGQELYF. CDR3 nucleotides: TGTGCCAGCAGTCTGCAAGGTCAAGAGCTGTACTTC. This chain uses TRBV27 with TRBJ2-4; no clear D gene. CDR3 size: 12 residues. V lost 5 bases and J lost 15, with 17 bases in between. CDR1 and CDR2 from the germline V gene are MNHEY and SMNVEV (reference sequence).

The chain carries TRBV5-4 and TRBJ1-2; 7 nucleotides align to TRBD1. The J segment lost 8 bases and the V segment lost 0 bases, leaving 4 bases of the junction unmatched. This CDR3 contains 13 residues. The germline V gene has CDR1 SGHNT and CDR2 YYREEE (reference sequence). Here the CDR3 DNA reads TGTGCCAGCAGCTTGGCAGGGGGTGGGGGCTACACCTTC. Translating it yields CASSLAGGGGYTF.

This chain joins TRBV25-1 and TRBJ1-1; 7 nucleotides align to TRBD1. V was pared by 3 bases and J by 0 bases, with 7 bases of the junction left unmatched. There are 16 residues in the CDR3. Germline CDR1 MGHDK, CDR2 SYGVNS. The chain's CDR3 is CASSEGPGGMNTEAFF. DNA of the CDR3: TGTGCCAGCAGTGAGGGACCAGGGGGAATGAACACTGAAGCTTTCTTT.

V usage is TRBV18 and J usage is TRBJ1-1; 8 positions agree with TRBD1. The length of the CDR3 is 15 residues. Germline CDR1 reads KGHSH; CDR2 reads LQKENI. V was clipped by 3 bases and J by 5 bases; unmatched bases: 8. CDR3 coding DNA: TGTGCCAGCTCACCCTTCGGACAGGGTGAGACTGAAGCTTTCTTT. Encoded protein: CASSPFGQGETEAFF.

The chain employs TRBV6-5 and TRBJ1-3; 8 nucleotides line up with TRBD1. The CDR3 is 12 amino acids. V trimming: 10 bases; J trimming: 2 bases; junction bases outside the gene matches: 1. CDR1 and CDR2 from the germline V gene are MNHEY and SVGAGI. The CDR3 is CATQGAGNTIYF. The CDR3 DNA reads TGTGCCACACAGGGGGCTGGAAACACCATATATTTT.